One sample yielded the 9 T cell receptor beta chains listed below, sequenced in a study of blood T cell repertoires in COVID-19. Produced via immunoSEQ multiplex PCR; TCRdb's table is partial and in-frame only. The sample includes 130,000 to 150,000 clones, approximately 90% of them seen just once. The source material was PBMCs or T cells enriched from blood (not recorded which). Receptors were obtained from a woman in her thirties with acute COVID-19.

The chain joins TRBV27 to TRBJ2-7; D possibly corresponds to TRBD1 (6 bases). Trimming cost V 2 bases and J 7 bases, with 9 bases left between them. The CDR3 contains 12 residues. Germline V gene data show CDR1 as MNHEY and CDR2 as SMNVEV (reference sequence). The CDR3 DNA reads TGTGCCAGCAGTTTAGCCGGGACAGAGCAGTACTTC. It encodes CASSLAGTEQYF.

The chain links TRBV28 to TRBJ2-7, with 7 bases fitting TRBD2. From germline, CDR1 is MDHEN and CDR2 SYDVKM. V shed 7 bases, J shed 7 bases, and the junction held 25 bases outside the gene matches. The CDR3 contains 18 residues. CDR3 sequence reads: CASTPFTAGLTMSREQYF. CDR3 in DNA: TGTGCCAGCACCCCGTTCACAGCGGGGCTAACCATGTCTCGGGAGCAGTACTTC.

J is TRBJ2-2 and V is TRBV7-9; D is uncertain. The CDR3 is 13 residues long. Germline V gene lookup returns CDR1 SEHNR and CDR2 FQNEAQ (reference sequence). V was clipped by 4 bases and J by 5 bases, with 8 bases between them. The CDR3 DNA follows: TGTGCCAGCAGCTCTCGCGGTACCGGGGAGCTGTTTTTT. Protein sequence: CASSSRGTGELFF.

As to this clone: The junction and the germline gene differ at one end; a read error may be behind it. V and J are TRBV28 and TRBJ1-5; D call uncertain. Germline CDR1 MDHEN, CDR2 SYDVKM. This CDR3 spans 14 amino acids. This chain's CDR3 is CATSQPAVDQPQHF. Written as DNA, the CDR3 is TGTGCCACCAGTCAACCTGCCGTAGATCAGCCCCAGCATTTT.

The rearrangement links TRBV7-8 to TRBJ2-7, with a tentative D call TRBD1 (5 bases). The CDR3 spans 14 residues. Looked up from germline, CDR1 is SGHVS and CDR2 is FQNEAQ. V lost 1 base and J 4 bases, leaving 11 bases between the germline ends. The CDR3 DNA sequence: TGTGCCAGCAGCTTAGGCGATAGGGGATACGAGCAGTACTTC. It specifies CASSLGDRGYEQYF.

The CDR3 bases are TGTGCCAGCAGCCTCTCGGGGACAACTAATGAAAAACTGTTTTTT. Translating it yields CASSLSGTTNEKLFF. The genes are TRBV9 and TRBJ1-4, with no clear D. CDR1 and CDR2 (germline): SGDLS, YYNGEE. This CDR3 spans 15 amino acids. V lost 4 bases and J 0 bases, leaving 10 bases between the germline ends.

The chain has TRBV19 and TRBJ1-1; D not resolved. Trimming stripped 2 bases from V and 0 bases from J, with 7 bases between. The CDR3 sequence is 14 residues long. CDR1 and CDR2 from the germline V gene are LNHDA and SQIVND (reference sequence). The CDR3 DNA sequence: TGTGCCAGTAGTATAAACGGTCTGAACACTGAAGCTTTCTTT. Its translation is CASSINGLNTEAFF.

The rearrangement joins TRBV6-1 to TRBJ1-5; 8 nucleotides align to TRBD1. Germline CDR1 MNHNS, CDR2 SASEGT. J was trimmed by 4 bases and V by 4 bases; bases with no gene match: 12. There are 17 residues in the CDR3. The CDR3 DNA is TGTGCCAGCAGTGCCGACTTTCCGGACAGGGATAATCAGCCCCAGCATTTT. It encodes CASSADFPDRDNQPQHF.

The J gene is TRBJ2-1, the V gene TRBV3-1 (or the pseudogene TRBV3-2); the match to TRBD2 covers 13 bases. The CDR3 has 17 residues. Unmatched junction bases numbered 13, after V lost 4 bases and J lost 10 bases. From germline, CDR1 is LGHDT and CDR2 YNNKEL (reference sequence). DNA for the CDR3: TGTGCCAGCAGCCCCCGGACTAGCGGGGGTGCTCTCAGGGAGCAGTTCTTC. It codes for CASSPRTSGGALREQFF.